Listed below are T cell receptor beta chains from one sample, sequenced in a study of blood T cell repertoires in COVID-19. Assay used: immunoSEQ multiplex PCR; TCRdb lists only in-frame clones, some missing. The profile shows about 440,000 clones, roughly 90% of them singletons. The sequencing sample was made of peripheral blood. Every receptor here comes from a woman aged 25 to 39 with acute or convalescent COVID-19. CDR3s include the opening cysteine and the closing phenylalanine or tryptophan. The D gene is left open where the match is weak. Clone size is shown for a subset of rows, as once, few, many or a class of expanded clone.

abundance | j_gene | d_gene | v_gene | CDR3aa | CDR3nt
. | TRBJ1-3 | TRBD1 | TRBV7-9 | CASSSGGGNTIYF | TGTGCCAGCAGCTCAGGGGGTGGAAACACCATATATTTT
. | TRBJ2-1 | TRBD1 | TRBV5-1 | CASSKQGSDEQFF | TGCGCCAGCAGCAAACAGGGGTCTGATGAGCAGTTCTTC
once | TRBJ2-5 | TRBD1 | TRBV20-1 | CSASKDRGLETQYF | TGCAGTGCTAGTAAGGACAGGGGATTGGAGACCCAGTACTTC
. | TRBJ1-1 | TRBD1 | TRBV6-5 | CASSYSRQGARAFF | TGTGCCAGCAGTTACTCTCGACAGGGGGCGCGAGCTTTCTTT
. | TRBJ2-1 | . | TRBV19 | CASSYRRDRDTNEQFF | TGTGCCAGTAGTTACAGGAGGGACCGAGATACAAATGAGCAGTTCTTC
. | TRBJ1-1 | TRBD1 | TRBV4-2 | CASSQEGGGLNTEAFF | TGTGCCAGCAGCCAAGAAGGGGGCGGGCTGAACACTGAAGCTTTCTTT
. | TRBJ1-5 | TRBD1 | TRBV7-2 | CASSLVGTGVQPQHF | TGTGCCAGCAGCTTAGTTGGGACAGGGGTTCAGCCCCAGCATTTT
. | TRBJ1-5 | TRBD1 | TRBV27 | CASSLNRGSNQPQHF | TGTGCCAGCAGTCTCAACAGGGGTAGCAATCAGCCCCAGCATTTT
. | TRBJ2-3 | TRBD2 | TRBV4-2 | CASSNPLAGGRDTQYF | TGTGCCAGCAGCAACCCACTAGCGGGGGGGCGAGATACGCAGTATTTT
. | TRBJ2-3 | TRBD2 | TRBV5-4 | CASSRRKRGGQSDTQYF | TGTGCCAGCAGCCGTAGAAAGCGGGGGGGCCAGTCAGATACGCAGTATTTT
. | TRBJ2-7 | TRBD2 | TRBV3-1/TRBV3-2 | CASSREGSAYEQYF | TGTGCCAGCAGCCGGGAGGGAAGCGCCTACGAGCAGTACTTC
. | TRBJ2-6 | TRBD1 | TRBV27 | CASSRQGGSSGANVLTF | TGTGCCAGCTCACGACAGGGGGGCAGCTCTGGGGCCAACGTCCTGACTTTC
. | TRBJ2-7 | . | TRBV4-1 | CASSQEGVSHEQYF | TGCGCCAGCAGCCAAGAAGGGGTGTCCCACGAGCAGTACTTC
. | TRBJ1-5 | TRBD1 | TRBV7-3 | CASSLKDRGLGNQPQHF | TGTGCCAGCAGCTTAAAGGACAGGGGGCTTGGCAATCAGCCCCAGCATTTT
. | TRBJ1-5 | . | TRBV29-1 | CSVEGGPENQPQHF | TGCAGCGTTGAAGGGGGCCCAGAGAATCAGCCCCAGCATTTT
. | TRBJ1-2 | . | TRBV23-1 | CASSQSGRGPRPYGYTF | TGCGCCAGCAGTCAATCGGGGAGGGGTCCTAGGCCCTATGGCTACACCTTC